The present entry profiles one TCR beta chain with its context. The data belong to a study of cytomegalovirus exposure and HLA in healthy donors. Donors came from a validation cohort of about 110 subjects, distinct from the first 666-subject cohort. Measured with immunoSEQ multiplex PCR; TCRdb has only the in-frame clones, and not every one. The table records about 280,000 clones, 70% to 90% of them present only once. The germline V and J ends were trimmed by 1 base and 8 bases, with 15 bases remaining between them. This CDR3 is 15 amino acids long. Germline CDR1 reads SGHRS; CDR2 reads YFSETQ. Sequenced sample: PBMCs. This receptor was identified in a woman between 18 and 30 years old in good health and CMV-seronegative. V and J are TRBV5-1 and TRBJ1-4; D might be TRBD1 (5 bases). Written as DNA, the CDR3 is TGCGCCAGCAGCTTGTGGGGGGAAGGGGTCGAAAAACTGTTTTTT. Translation gives CASSLWGEGVEKLFF.